This TCR beta chain is drawn from a study of beta chain features in type 1 diabetes (dated by TCRdb to the late 2010s). Regarding the study in general: No differences in mean age, gender distribution, total cell number or subset yield were found between patients and healthy donors. Across all samples, fewer than 130 million sorted cells were examined, and cell number per subset correlated strongly with RNA yield. In the study, recently diagnosed type 1 diabetes patients and matched healthy donors were compared on the TCRB repertoires of their sorted circulating CD4+ T cell subsets. Regulatory and stem cell-like memory subsets were isolated from only 8 patients and about 8 healthy donors, whereas naive and central memory subsets came from all 30 or so donors.

Each donor gave one peripheral blood draw, averaging approximately 110 mL, which was collected into heparinised tubes. A BD FACSAria II and a panel including CD45RO, CCR7, CD25, CD127, CD95 and CD27 were used to sort naive, central memory, regulatory and stem cell-like memory CD4+ T cells. Purity was above 98% for every sorted population. Right away, PBMCs were isolated by Lymphoprep density gradient centrifugation and were stained directly, with no culture step. So that batch effects would be minimized, each experiment stained and sorted samples in pairs, pairing one healthy donor with one patient. CDR1 is given as SGHDN and CDR2 as FVKESK, both from the germline V gene. V is cut by 5 bases and J by 8 bases, and the space between the germline ends is 25 bases. Taken from cysteine to phenylalanine, the CDR3 has 16 residues. Left in the record is the CDR3 DNA by itself, 48 bases read in frame from the first base.

Regarding this clone: The specificity of this receptor is unknown. Base qualities were left out, and no much larger clone turns up one base away.

The entire amount of isolated RNA was reverse transcribed using the High Capacity cDNA Reverse Transcription Kit, so the sequenced TCRB transcripts were expressed ones. Deep immunoSEQ sequencing was performed on naive, central memory and regulatory T cell samples, with an average of roughly 3.3 million total reads per sample. Sorted cells were lysed in RLT buffer and RNA was extracted with DNase-treated RNeasy Micro or Mini kits, depending on cell number. To prevent cross-contamination, every cell subset was processed on its own, while patient and healthy donor samples were processed together. The immunoSEQ multiplex PCR was used to amplify TCRB sequences from cDNA, generating 87-bp fragments that spanned the CDR3 region. Amplicons were sequenced on the Illumina HiSeq platform. The published analysis was carried out like this. Synthetic template baselines were used to correct PCR bias computationally, reads within Hamming distance 2 were collapsed together, and singletons that could not be merged were discarded. Reads were aligned against IMGT to assign V, D and J genes, CDR3 length and insertions or deletions at six rearrangement sites. Within each subset, clonotype counts were normalized to the number of sorted cells before true diversity and Gini coefficients were calculated with the tcR R package. The overlap coefficient, calculated on TCRB nucleotide sequences, was used to measure repertoire sharing. As a proxy for the pre-selection repertoire, out-of-frame TCRB sequences from naive cells were analyzed. The immuneACCESS repertoire file appears here via TCRdb, limited to in-frame rearrangements. These files lack a portion of the clones; in checked studies, under half of the deficit traces to unresolved V genes, and the cause of the others is not known. The V and J calls and clone size are taken from that table; D and trimming were inferred from the DNA. The sample table lists under 300,000 clones, 24% of them with a count of one. The ten largest clonotypes hold 0.012% of the sample.

Overall results and qualifications from the work: At VDJ recombination sites, type 1 diabetes patients had fewer insertions and more deleted nucleotides, which implies abnormalities in thymic rearrangement. Naive, central memory and regulatory TCRB repertoires appeared to be more alike among patients than among healthy donors. PCR may preferentially amplify shorter templates, but because patient and control samples were amplified and corrected together, any resulting skew would affect both groups equally. A moderate but significant shortening of TCRB CDR3 length was observed in type 1 diabetes patients in all four CD4+ subsets. Because cDNA rather than genomic DNA was sequenced, highly expressing activated cells could have been over-represented, although no difference in activation and CD3 levels was found between groups. Only small numbers of individuals were included in the HLA sub-analyses, which left unresolved whether HLA type had any influence on TCRB rearrangement.

The receptor was derived from a woman aged 25 to 39 with type 1 diabetes. Sequenced: naive CD4+ T cells from blood. According to the study, the label for this sample's cell subset or site signals: true naive CD4+ T cells. The V gene is TRBV14 and the J gene is TRBJ2-7, and TRBD1 may be the D gene, going by 5 matching bases. For the CDR3, the sequence is CASSNSPGLGVLQQYF. The nucleotide sequence is TGTGCCAGCAGCAACTCCCCCGGGCTAGGGGTCCTACAGCAGTACTTC.